The subject of this entry is one TCR beta chain. The data stem from a study of blood T cell repertoires in COVID-19. In the study overall: Sample material is recorded as cDNA or gDNA derived from T cells, B-cell-depleted T cells, or PBMCs.

The germline gives CDR1 SNHLY, CDR2 FYNNEI. V trimming: 6 bases; J trimming: 2 bases; junction bases outside the gene matches: 10. CDR3 length: 16 amino acids. In the authors' methods: Scientists estimated how many nucleated cells there were by amplifying reference gene primers. TCRdb keeps only in-frame clones here, not all; method: immunoSEQ multiplex PCR. The V and J calls and the clone size are those of that table, but D and trimming were determined from the DNA. The sample has more than 70,000 clones, about 81% seen once; the top ten hold about 30%. The receptor was derived from a human donor in a cohort sampled during active COVID-19. The chain couples TRBV2 to TRBJ1-5, with 7 bases aligning to TRBD1. Sequenced: peripheral blood. The CDR3 reads CASSDLRQGGNQPQHF. CDR3 bases: TGTGCCAGCAGCGACCTGCGACAGGGCGGCAATCAGCCCCAGCATTTT.